The 32 T cell receptor beta chains reported below all come from one sample, sequenced in a study of PD-1 blockade in classical Hodgkin lymphoma. Produced via immunoSEQ multiplex PCR; TCRdb's table is partial and in-frame only. The data contain roughly 70,000 clones, over 55% of them singletons. Brentuximab vedotin exposure varied among the patients, all of whom had relapsed after autologous stem cell transplantation. Sequenced here: peripheral blood mononuclear cells (PBMCs), sampled before the second cycle of nivolumab. The receptors come from a human donor with classical Hodgkin lymphoma.

J is TRBJ2-1 and V is TRBV2; 8 positions agree with TRBD2. CDR1 and CDR2 from the germline V gene are SNHLY and FYNNEI. V dropped 6 bases and J dropped 2; count of bases not matched to a gene: 6. The CDR3 contains 15 residues. The CDR3 is CASRGQAGAYNEQFF. In DNA, the CDR3 is TGTGCCAGCAGGGGACAAGCGGGGGCCTACAATGAGCAGTTCTTC. The full variable domain, completed using reference TRBV2 and TRBJ2-1, is EPEVTQTPSHQVTQMGQEVILRCVPISNHLYFYWYRQILGQKVEFLVSFYNNEISEKSEIFDDQFSVERPDGSNFTLKIRSTKLEDSAMYFCASRGQAGAYNEQFFGPGTRLTVL.

This clone turned up a few times. V is TRBV5-6 and J is TRBJ2-7; a weak D match, TRBD1 (6 bases). Trimming cost V 4 bases and J 12 bases, with 14 bases left between them. This CDR3 is 11 amino acids long. From germline, CDR1 is SGHDT and CDR2 YYEEEE. The CDR3: CASSQGGESYF. DNA for the CDR3: TGTGCCAGCAGCCAAGGGGGTGAATCGTACTTC.

This clone has only one observation. The V gene is TRBV29-1, the J gene TRBJ1-2; D not certain. The germline gives CDR1 SQVTM, CDR2 ANQGSEA. Trimming pared 8 bases from V and 4 bases from J, leaving 14 bases between. The CDR3 is 12 residues long. CDR3 protein: CSSAGEGYGYTF. The CDR3 DNA follows: TGCAGCTCCGCAGGAGAGGGCTATGGCTACACCTTC.

This clone showed up just a few times. V usage is TRBV27 and J usage is TRBJ2-2; D not resolved. The germline V gene encodes CDR1 MNHEY and CDR2 SMNVEV (reference sequence). The V end was cut by 3 bases, the J end by 4 bases, with 6 bases between. The CDR3 is 13 amino acids. CDR3 region: CASSFRITGELFF. CDR3 nucleotides: TGTGCCAGCAGTTTTCGTATCACCGGGGAGCTGTTTTTT.

The J gene is TRBJ2-7, the V gene TRBV5-5; 12 bases align to TRBD2. The J segment lost 3 bases and the V segment lost 3 bases, leaving 4 bases of the junction unmatched. This CDR3 is built from 15 residues. Germline V gene sequence: CDR1 SGHKS, CDR2 YYEKEE (reference sequence). DNA of the CDR3: TGTGCCAGCAGCTCCCGGACTAGCGGGAACTACGAGCAGTACTTC. Its translation: CASSSRTSGNYEQYF.

The chain couples TRBV21-1 to TRBJ2-2; TRBD2 is the table's D call, not checked against the DNA. TRBV21-1 is a documented pseudogene. CDR3 length: 16 residues. CDR3 amino acids: CASTPLAGGPAGELFF. CDR3 DNA: TGTGCCAGCACCCCCTTAGCGGGGGGGCCGGCCGGGGAGCTGTTTTTT.

The chain joins TRBV18 to TRBJ2-7; no firm D call. In germline, CDR1 is KGHSH, CDR2 LQKENI. CDR3 size: 14 residues. The V end lost 3 bases, the J end lost 0 bases, and 9 bases lay between the germline ends. CDR3 loop: CASSPAKGSYEQYF. The CDR3 DNA sequence: TGTGCCAGCTCACCGGCTAAGGGCTCCTACGAGCAGTACTTC.

This sequence joins TRBV28 and TRBJ1-2; 11 positions match TRBD1. CDR3 size: 17 residues. Germline CDR1 reads MDHEN; CDR2 reads SYDVKM. The J segment lost 2 bases and the V segment lost 0 bases, leaving 5 bases of the junction unmatched. The CDR3 protein is CASSLWGQGVANYGYTF. The CDR3 DNA sequence: TGTGCCAGCAGTTTATGGGGACAGGGGGTTGCGAACTATGGCTACACCTTC.

This clone was found a few times. The V and J genes are TRBV28 and TRBJ1-1; possible D gene TRBD1, 5 bases. CDR1 MDHEN and CDR2 SYDVKM come from the germline V gene. Trimming shortened V by 5 bases and J by 3 bases, and 13 bases separated the two germline ends. This CDR3 is built from 14 residues. CDR3 amino acids: CASSGYGADTEAFF. The CDR3 nucleotides read TGTGCCAGCAGTGGGTACGGGGCGGACACTGAAGCTTTCTTT.

Comments on this clone: The same CDR3 arises from other DNA sequences in this sample as well. The chain uses TRBV9 and TRBJ2-1; D gene unclear. V lost 0 bases and J 1 base, leaving 8 bases between the germline ends. Germline V gene lookup returns CDR1 SGDLS and CDR2 YYNGEE. This CDR3 contains 15 residues. The CDR3 coding sequence is TGTGCCAGCAGCGTAGATGGTAGATCCTACAATGAGCAGTTCTTC. Residues: CASSVDGRSYNEQFF.

The V call is TRBV28, the J call TRBJ2-1; 8 bases are a match to TRBD1. With 2 bases clipped from V and 5 bases from J, the junction kept 5 bases outside the gene matches. The germline CDR1 and CDR2 sequences are MDHEN and SYDVKM. The CDR3 runs 15 residues. CDR3 nucleotides: TGTGCCAGCAGTTTAACAGGGGGAACAAACAATGAGCAGTTCTTC. Translated: CASSLTGGTNNEQFF.

The chain employs TRBV7-3 and TRBJ2-7, with a weak D call TRBD2 (5 bases). Germline V gives CDR1 SGHTA, CDR2 FQGTGA. The CDR3 has 14 residues. The V and J ends lost 2 bases and 0 bases respectively, with 8 bases between them. The CDR3, as DNA: TGTGCCAGCAGCTTAGGCGGGCTCTCCTACGAGCAGTACTTC. Encoded protein: CASSLGGLSYEQYF.

The rearrangement links TRBV27 to TRBJ1-2, with unresolved D. V lost 6 bases, J lost 3 bases, and 14 bases lay in between. Germline CDR1 is MNHEY and CDR2 is SMNVEV (reference sequence). CDR3 length: 14 residues. The CDR3 DNA is TGTGCCAGCAGCCCCCACCGGGAGGACTATGGCTACACCTTC. As protein: CASSPHREDYGYTF.

V is TRBV4-1 and J is TRBJ2-7; D is unresolved. The CDR3 totals 17 residues. Trimming removed 1 base at V and 0 bases at J, with 16 bases between. Germline lookup yields CDR1 MGHRA and CDR2 YSYEKL. The CDR3, as DNA: TGCGCCAGCAGCCAAGTAGAGCTGCAGGTGAGCTCCTACGAGCAGTACTTC. Translating gives CASSQVELQVSSYEQYF.

This rearrangement joins TRBV5-1 to TRBJ1-1; D not resolved. The length of the CDR3 is 15 residues. CDR1 is SGHRS, CDR2 YFSETQ, per germline. V lost 0 bases to trimming and J lost 4 bases, with 13 bases between them. The CDR3 loop is CASSLATASVTEAFF. For the CDR3, the DNA is TGCGCCAGCAGCTTGGCCACGGCCTCAGTCACTGAAGCTTTCTTT. Filled out from reference TRBV5-1 and TRBJ1-1, the complete variable domain reads KAGVTQTPRYLIKTRGQQVTLSCSPISGHRSVSWYQQTPGQGLQFLFEYFSETQRNKGNFPGRFSGRQFSNSRSEMNVSTLELGDSALYLCASSLATASVTEAFFGQGTRLTVV.

This rearrangement joins TRBV28 to TRBJ2-5, with 12 positions matching TRBD1. The CDR3 length is 14 residues. V gave up 7 bases and J gave up 4 bases; unmatched junction bases: 4. The germline V gene encodes CDR1 MDHEN and CDR2 SYDVKM. The CDR3 reads CASTGTGGRETQYF. CDR3 nucleotides: TGTGCCAGCACCGGGACAGGGGGCCGAGAGACCCAGTACTTC.

The V and J genes are TRBV4-1 and TRBJ1-5; 7 bases align to TRBD1. Trimming at V came to 3 bases and at J to 10 bases, leaving 9 bases not matched to a gene. This CDR3 is 14 amino acids long. CDR1 is MGHRA and CDR2 is YSYEKL in the germline V gene. The DNA for the CDR3 is TGCGCCAGCAGCCAGCCCGACAGGGTTCACCCCCAGCATTTT. Translated, it gives CASSQPDRVHPQHF.

V is TRBV5-1 and J is TRBJ1-2; D may be TRBD1 (5 bases). The CDR3 contains 13 residues. Germline V gene data show CDR1 as SGHRS and CDR2 as YFSETQ. Trimming removed 10 bases from V and 4 bases from J, with 17 bases in between. The CDR3 DNA reads TGCGCCGTAGGGGACCTACCAGGCTATGGCTACACCTTC. This codes for CAVGDLPGYGYTF.

This chain connects TRBV6-6 to TRBJ1-6; no firm D call. CDR1 is MNHNY, CDR2 SVGAGI, per germline (reference sequence). This CDR3 is 15 amino acids long. V was clipped by 5 bases and J by 7 bases, with 15 bases between them. CDR3 region: CASSRASSGNSPLHF. The DNA for the CDR3 is TGTGCCAGCAGTCGGGCGAGTTCCGGGAATTCACCCCTCCACTTT.

The V gene is TRBV2, the J gene TRBJ1-1, with D possibly matching TRBD1 (6 bases). CDR3 size: 14 residues. Germline lookup yields CDR1 SNHLY and CDR2 FYNNEI. V was pared by 7 bases and J by 1 base, with 13 bases between. In DNA form, the CDR3 reads TGTGCCAGCAAGGTGGACAGTCCGAACACTGAAGCTTTCTTT. It specifies CASKVDSPNTEAFF.

The chain is built from TRBV18 and TRBJ2-5, with 7 bases matching TRBD1. CDR3 length: 15 residues. The J segment lost 2 bases and the V segment lost 3 bases, leaving 6 bases of the junction unmatched. Germline V gene sequence: CDR1 KGHSH, CDR2 LQKENI. CDR3 sequence reads: CASSPTGVPQETQYF. The CDR3 nucleotides are TGTGCCAGCTCACCCACAGGGGTGCCTCAAGAGACCCAGTACTTC.

The chain joins TRBV5-5 to TRBJ1-3; D uncertain. Germline CDR1 is SGHKS and CDR2 is YYEKEE (reference sequence). V lost 3 bases, J lost 3 bases, and 13 bases lay in between. The CDR3 runs to 15 residues. This chain's CDR3 is CASSWQYLHGNTIYF. In DNA, the CDR3 is TGTGCCAGCAGCTGGCAATATCTTCATGGAAACACCATATATTTT.

This clone was observed once. The chain couples TRBV19 to TRBJ1-6; 8 nucleotides align to TRBD1. Looked up from germline, CDR1 is LNHDA and CDR2 is SQIVND (reference sequence). CDR3 length: 18 residues. Losses at the gene ends were 1 base for V and 0 bases for J; bases not matched to a gene: 5. CDR3 DNA: TGTGCCAGTAGTATAGCCTCGGACAGGGTCTCCTATAATTCACCCCTCCACTTT. Residues: CASSIASDRVSYNSPLHF.

The rearrangement uses TRBV28 and TRBJ2-2; TRBD1 matches at 7 bases. Losses at the gene ends were 8 bases for V and 6 bases for J; bases not matched to a gene: 9. Germline V lookup: CDR1 MDHEN, CDR2 SYDVKM. The CDR3 covers 14 residues. CDR3 sequence reads: CASGEQGRAGELFF. The CDR3 coding sequence is TGTGCCAGCGGAGAACAGGGGCGGGCCGGGGAGCTGTTTTTT.

This rearrangement joins TRBV9 to TRBJ2-7, with 9 nucleotides matching TRBD2. The V gene end was trimmed by 4 bases and the J gene end by 2 bases; junction bases not matched to a gene: 7. The CDR3 loop spans 15 amino acids. Germline V gene data show CDR1 as SGDLS and CDR2 as YYNGEE. CDR3 DNA sequence: TGTGCCAGCAGCCCCATGACTAGCGGACCCTACGAGCAGTACTTC. Its translation is CASSPMTSGPYEQYF.

CDR3: CASATHIPYNEQFF. The CDR3 DNA reads TGTGCCAGCGCAACGCACATTCCCTACAATGAGCAGTTCTTC. The chain uses TRBV27 and TRBJ2-1, with D hard to call. Germline loops: CDR1 MNHEY, CDR2 SMNVEV (reference sequence). The CDR3 extends over 14 amino acids. V was clipped by 8 bases and J by 2 bases, with 13 bases between them.

V and J are TRBV27 and TRBJ2-7; D is unclear. This CDR3 region has 11 residues. Trimming removed 7 bases from V and 4 bases from J, with 8 bases in between. From germline, CDR1 is MNHEY and CDR2 SMNVEV (reference sequence). DNA for the CDR3: TGTGCCAGCACCGAAGGTTACGAGCAGTACTTC. This codes for CASTEGYEQYF.

The chain carries TRBV29-1 and TRBJ2-5; TRBD1 matches at 10 bases. V shed 7 bases, J shed 1 base, and the junction held 15 bases outside the gene matches. The CDR3 has 17 residues. CDR1 is SQVTM and CDR2 is ANQGSEA in the germline V gene. DNA of the CDR3: TGCAGCGCCCCCTCCCCCGGGACAGGGGTGTCCCAAGAGACCCAGTACTTC. Amino acid sequence: CSAPSPGTGVSQETQYF. Using reference TRBV29-1 and TRBJ2-5 for the parts outside the CDR3, the full variable domain is SAVISQKPSRDICQRGTSLTIQCQVDSQVTMMFWYRQQPGQSLTLIATANQGSEATYESGFVIDKFPISRPNLTFSTLTVSNMSPEDSSIYLCSAPSPGTGVSQETQYFGPGTRLLVL.

In this sample, this clone turned up a few times. The rearrangement joins TRBV19 to TRBJ1-5; TRBD1 might be the D (5 bases). There are 16 residues in the CDR3. The germline CDR1 and CDR2 sequences are LNHDA and SQIVND (reference sequence). V lost 3 bases and J lost 1, with 13 bases in between. CDR3 sequence: CASSIFGGISNQPQHF. The CDR3 DNA is TGTGCCAGTAGTATTTTCGGGGGGATAAGCAATCAGCCCCAGCATTTT.

The chain employs TRBV29-1 and TRBJ2-5; D is unresolved. The CDR3 spans 14 residues. Germline assignment: CDR1 SQVTM and CDR2 ANQGSEA. V lost 1 base and J 5 bases, leaving 14 bases between the germline ends. In DNA, the CDR3 is TGCAGCGTTGAAGTGAAAACTCCCAAGGAGACCCAGTACTTC. Its translation is CSVEVKTPKETQYF.

The gene calls are TRBV5-1 and TRBJ1-5, with TRBD1 matching over 7 bases. CDR1 and CDR2 (germline): SGHRS, YFSETQ. V lost 4 bases to trimming and J lost 6 bases; unmatched junction nucleotides: 10. CDR3 length: 15 amino acids. The CDR3 protein is CASSRTGDLGQPQHF. CDR3 coding DNA: TGCGCCAGCAGCCGAACAGGGGACTTGGGTCAGCCCCAGCATTTT.

This chain uses TRBV21-1 with TRBJ2-7. TRBV21-1 is a known pseudogene. The CDR3 contains 15 residues. The CDR3 is CASSPFLGTTYEQYF. The CDR3 bases are TGTGCCAGCAGCCCCTTCTTGGGGACCACCTACGAGCAGTACTTC.